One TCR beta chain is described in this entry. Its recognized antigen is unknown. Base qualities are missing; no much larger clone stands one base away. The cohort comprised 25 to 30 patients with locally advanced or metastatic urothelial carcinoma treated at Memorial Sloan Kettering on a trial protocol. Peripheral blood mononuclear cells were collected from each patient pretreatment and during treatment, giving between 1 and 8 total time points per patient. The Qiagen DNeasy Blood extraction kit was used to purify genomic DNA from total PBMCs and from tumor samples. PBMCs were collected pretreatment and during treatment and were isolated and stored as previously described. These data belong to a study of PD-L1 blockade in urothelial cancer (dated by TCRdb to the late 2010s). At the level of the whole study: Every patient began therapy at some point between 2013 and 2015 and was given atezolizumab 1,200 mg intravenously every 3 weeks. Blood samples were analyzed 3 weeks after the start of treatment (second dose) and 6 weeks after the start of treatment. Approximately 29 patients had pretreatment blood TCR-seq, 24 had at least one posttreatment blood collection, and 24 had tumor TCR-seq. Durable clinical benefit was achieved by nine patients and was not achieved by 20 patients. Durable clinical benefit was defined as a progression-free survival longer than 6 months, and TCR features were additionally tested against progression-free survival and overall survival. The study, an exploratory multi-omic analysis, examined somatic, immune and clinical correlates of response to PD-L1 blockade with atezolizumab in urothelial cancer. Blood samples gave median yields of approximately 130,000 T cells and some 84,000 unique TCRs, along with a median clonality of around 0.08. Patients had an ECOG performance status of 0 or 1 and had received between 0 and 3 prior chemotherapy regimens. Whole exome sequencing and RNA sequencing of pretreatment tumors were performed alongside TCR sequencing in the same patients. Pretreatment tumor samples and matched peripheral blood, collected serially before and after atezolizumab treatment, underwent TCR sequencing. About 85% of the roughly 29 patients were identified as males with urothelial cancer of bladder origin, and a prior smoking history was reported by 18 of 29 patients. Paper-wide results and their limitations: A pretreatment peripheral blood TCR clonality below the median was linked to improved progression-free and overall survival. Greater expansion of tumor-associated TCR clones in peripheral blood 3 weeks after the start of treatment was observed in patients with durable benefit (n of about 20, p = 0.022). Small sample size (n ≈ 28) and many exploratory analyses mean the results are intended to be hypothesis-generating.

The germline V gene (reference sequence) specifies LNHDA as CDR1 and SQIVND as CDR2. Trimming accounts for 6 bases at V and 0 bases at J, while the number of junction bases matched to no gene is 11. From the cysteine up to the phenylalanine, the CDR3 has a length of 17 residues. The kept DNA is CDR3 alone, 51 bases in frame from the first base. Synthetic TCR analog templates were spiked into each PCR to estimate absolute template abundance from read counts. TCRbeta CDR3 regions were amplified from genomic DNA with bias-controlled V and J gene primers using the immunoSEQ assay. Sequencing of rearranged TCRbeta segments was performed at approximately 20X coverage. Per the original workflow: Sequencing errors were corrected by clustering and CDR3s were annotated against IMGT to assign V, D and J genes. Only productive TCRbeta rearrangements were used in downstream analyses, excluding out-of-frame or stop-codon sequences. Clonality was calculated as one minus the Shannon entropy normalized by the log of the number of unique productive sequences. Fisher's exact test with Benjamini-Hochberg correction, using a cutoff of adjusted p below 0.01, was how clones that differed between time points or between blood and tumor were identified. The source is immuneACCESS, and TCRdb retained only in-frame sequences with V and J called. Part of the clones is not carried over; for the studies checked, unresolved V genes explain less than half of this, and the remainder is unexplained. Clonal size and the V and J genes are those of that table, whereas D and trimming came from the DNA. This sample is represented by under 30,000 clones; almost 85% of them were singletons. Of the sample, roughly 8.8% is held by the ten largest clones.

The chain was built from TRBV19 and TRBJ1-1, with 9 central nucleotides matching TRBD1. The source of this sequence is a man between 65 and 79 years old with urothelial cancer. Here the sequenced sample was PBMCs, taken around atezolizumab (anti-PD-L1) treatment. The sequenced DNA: TGTGCCAGTAGACACTCCCGGACAGGGGTAGTGAACACTGAAGCTTTCTTT. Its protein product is CASRHSRTGVVNTEAFF.